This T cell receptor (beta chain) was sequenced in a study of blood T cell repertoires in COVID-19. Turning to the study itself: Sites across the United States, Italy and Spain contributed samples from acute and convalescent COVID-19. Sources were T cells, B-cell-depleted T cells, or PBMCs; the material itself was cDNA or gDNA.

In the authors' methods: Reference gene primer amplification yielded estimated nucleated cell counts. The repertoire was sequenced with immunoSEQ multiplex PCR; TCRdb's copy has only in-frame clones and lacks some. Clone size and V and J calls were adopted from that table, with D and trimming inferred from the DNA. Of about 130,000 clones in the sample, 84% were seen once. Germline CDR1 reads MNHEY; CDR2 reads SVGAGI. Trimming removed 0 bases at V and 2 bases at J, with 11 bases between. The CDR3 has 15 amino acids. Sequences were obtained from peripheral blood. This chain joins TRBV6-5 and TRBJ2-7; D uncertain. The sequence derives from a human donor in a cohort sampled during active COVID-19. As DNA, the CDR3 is TGTGCCAGCAGTTACTCGATCGACACCCCCTACGAGCAGTACTTC. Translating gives CASSYSIDTPYEQYF.